These T cell receptor beta chains were read from a single sample in a study of blood T cells in healthy people across ages. TCRdb fed the 5' RACE reads into MiXCR, producing one record per CDR3 protein. Of around 1,000,000 distinct CDR3 sequences listed, 25% are singletons. This sample also belongs to another study, concerning T cells of mothers and their children.

The sample was blood. The receptor source for this set is a girl aged 2 to 9 in good health. Each CDR3 is given with its conserved first and last residue. A D gene is named only where the DNA matches it firmly. Clone size is stated in some rows and not others, as once, few, many or a class when expanded.

cdr3_nt: TGTGCCACCAGCAGAGATCAGGACAGGGGGACTCAGCCCCAGCATTTT
cdr3_aa: CATSRDQDRGTQPQHF
clone_size: few
j_call: TRBJ1-5
v_call: TRBV15
d_call: TRBD1

cdr3_nt: TGCGCCAGCAGCCATCCGGGGGGTGACAGTTCCTACGAGCAGTACTTC
cdr3_aa: CASSHPGGDSSYEQYF
clone_size: few
j_call: TRBJ2-7
v_call: TRBV4-1
d_call: TRBD2

cdr3_nt: TGTGCCAGCAGCTTAGGGGGGTTGTCCTACAATGAGCAGTTCTTC
cdr3_aa: CASSLGGLSYNEQFF
clone_size: many
j_call: TRBJ2-1
v_call: TRBV7-8
d_call: -

cdr3_nt: TGTGCCACCAGTGATTCCGGGACAGGGGGAGAATTGTACCAAGAGACCCAGTACTTC
cdr3_aa: CATSDSGTGGELYQETQYF
clone_size: -
j_call: TRBJ2-5
v_call: TRBV24-1
d_call: TRBD1

cdr3_nt: TGTGCCACCAGCTCCCGAGTCGTTGAAGATACGCAGTATTTT
cdr3_aa: CATSSRVVEDTQYF
clone_size: -
j_call: TRBJ2-3
v_call: TRBV15
d_call: -

cdr3_nt: TGTGCCAGCAGCTACTACAGGGGGCAAGGCTACGAGCAGTACTTC
cdr3_aa: CASSYYRGQGYEQYF
clone_size: -
j_call: TRBJ2-7
v_call: TRBV7-9
d_call: TRBD1

cdr3_nt: TGTGCCAGCAGCTTTGACGCAGGCCCCCTCGAGCAGTACTTC
cdr3_aa: CASSFDAGPLEQYF
clone_size: few
j_call: TRBJ2-7
v_call: TRBV7-9
d_call: -

cdr3_nt: TGCACCAGCAGCTTCTCGCAGCAGAACACTGAAGCTTTCTTT
cdr3_aa: CTSSFSQQNTEAFF
clone_size: -
j_call: TRBJ1-1
v_call: TRBV5-1
d_call: -

cdr3_nt: TGTGCCAGCCGCCGGGAGGTCACTGAAGCTTTCTTT
cdr3_aa: CASRREVTEAFF
clone_size: -
j_call: TRBJ1-1
v_call: TRBV5-5
d_call: -

cdr3_nt: TGTGCCAGTAGTATGAAGGCAGGGGGTGGATACGAGCAGTACTTC
cdr3_aa: CASSMKAGGGYEQYF
clone_size: -
j_call: TRBJ2-7
v_call: TRBV19
d_call: TRBD1

cdr3_nt: TGTGCCAGCAGCTCAAGCCCGGGACAGGCTATAGCCAAAAACATTCAGTACTTC
cdr3_aa: CASSSSPGQAIAKNIQYF
clone_size: -
j_call: TRBJ2-4
v_call: TRBV28
d_call: TRBD1

cdr3_nt: TGTGCCAGCAGCGCACCCGGGACCCCGGGAGCAGAGACCCAGTACTTC
cdr3_aa: CASSAPGTPGAETQYF
clone_size: few
j_call: TRBJ2-5
v_call: TRBV12-3/TRBV12-4
d_call: -

cdr3_nt: TGTGCCAGCAGCGTCACTGGGGCCATTGGGGGGAATGAGCAGTTCTTC
cdr3_aa: CASSVTGAIGGNEQFF
clone_size: -
j_call: TRBJ2-1
v_call: TRBV11-3
d_call: -

cdr3_nt: TGCAGCGGCACCGACGGTGGATCGGGAGTCACGTCCTACAATGAGCAGTTCTTC
cdr3_aa: CSGTDGGSGVTSYNEQFF
clone_size: few
j_call: TRBJ2-1
v_call: TRBV29-1
d_call: -

cdr3_nt: TGTGCCGGCAGTTTTGGTATGAAGGGGCAGTTCTTC
cdr3_aa: CAGSFGMKGQFF
clone_size: -
j_call: TRBJ2-1
v_call: TRBV12-3/TRBV12-4
d_call: -

cdr3_nt: TGCAGCGTTGCTAGACAGGTGGACACCGGGGAGCTGTTTTTT
cdr3_aa: CSVARQVDTGELFF
clone_size: few
j_call: TRBJ2-2
v_call: TRBV29-1
d_call: -

cdr3_nt: TGTGCCATCAGCACGGGGGCAGCAGAGACCCAGTACTTC
cdr3_aa: CAISTGAAETQYF
clone_size: few
j_call: TRBJ2-5
v_call: TRBV10-3
d_call: -

cdr3_nt: TGTGCCAGCAGCGTTTCAAGGGATAGCAATCAGCCCCAGCATTTT
cdr3_aa: CASSVSRDSNQPQHF
clone_size: few
j_call: TRBJ1-5
v_call: TRBV9
d_call: -

cdr3_nt: TGTGCCAGCAGGACGGACCCTAGGAGCTCCTATAATTCACCCCTCCACTTT
cdr3_aa: CASRTDPRSSYNSPLHF
clone_size: -
j_call: TRBJ1-6
v_call: TRBV6-1
d_call: -

cdr3_nt: TGTGCCAGCAGCCAAGAAGTGGAGGGGGTTGAAAAACTGTTTTTT
cdr3_aa: CASSQEVEGVEKLFF
clone_size: -
j_call: TRBJ1-4
v_call: TRBV4-2
d_call: -

cdr3_nt: TGTGCCAGCAACGGTGGCAGTTACACAGATACGCAGTATTTT
cdr3_aa: CASNGGSYTDTQYF
clone_size: -
j_call: TRBJ2-3
v_call: TRBV9
d_call: -

cdr3_nt: TGTGCCAGCAGCTGGGGGGGACAGGACGAGCAGTACTTC
cdr3_aa: CASSWGGQDEQYF
clone_size: few
j_call: TRBJ2-7
v_call: TRBV7-9
d_call: -

cdr3_nt: TGCGCCAGCAGCTTTACAGCCAACTATGGCTACACCTTC
cdr3_aa: CASSFTANYGYTF
clone_size: few
j_call: TRBJ1-2
v_call: TRBV5-1
d_call: -

cdr3_nt: TGCAGCGTGGTATATGGGGCCAAAAACATTCAGTACTTC
cdr3_aa: CSVVYGAKNIQYF
clone_size: -
j_call: TRBJ2-4
v_call: TRBV29-1
d_call: -

cdr3_nt: TGCGCCAGCAGCTCCGATCTTGGGACTAGCGGGGGGCTACAAGAGACCCAGTACTTC
cdr3_aa: CASSSDLGTSGGLQETQYF
clone_size: -
j_call: TRBJ2-5
v_call: TRBV5-1
d_call: TRBD2

cdr3_nt: TGCGCCAGCATCGCGGGACTGAGAAATTCACCCCTCCACTTT
cdr3_aa: CASIAGLRNSPLHF
clone_size: -
j_call: TRBJ1-6
v_call: TRBV10-2
d_call: -

cdr3_nt: TGTGCCAGCAGTCTTAGCGGGAGGCCCTACGAGCAGTACTTC
cdr3_aa: CASSLSGRPYEQYF
clone_size: many
j_call: TRBJ2-7
v_call: TRBV5-6
d_call: TRBD2

cdr3_nt: TGCAGTGGGGAGCAGACCAATGAGCAGTTCTTC
cdr3_aa: CSGEQTNEQFF
clone_size: few
j_call: TRBJ2-1
v_call: TRBV20-1
d_call: -

cdr3_nt: TGTGCCAGCAGTTTTCGGCAATTATACAATGAGCAGTTCTTC
cdr3_aa: CASSFRQLYNEQFF
clone_size: -
j_call: TRBJ2-1
v_call: TRBV28
d_call: -

cdr3_nt: TGTGCCAGCAGGACAGACAGGGGAGTTGCAGATACGCAGTATTTT
cdr3_aa: CASRTDRGVADTQYF
clone_size: -
j_call: TRBJ2-3
v_call: TRBV2
d_call: TRBD1

cdr3_nt: TGTGCCATCACGACAGGCGCCTCCGTAATAAATGAGCAGTTCTTC
cdr3_aa: CAITTGASVINEQFF
clone_size: few
j_call: TRBJ2-1
v_call: TRBV10-3
d_call: -

cdr3_nt: TGTGCCAGCAGCGCCGGGGCTAGCGGGAGTGAGACCCAGTACTTC
cdr3_aa: CASSAGASGSETQYF
clone_size: few
j_call: TRBJ2-5
v_call: TRBV27
d_call: TRBD2

cdr3_nt: TGCGCCAGCAGCTTCGACGGGGCGAGCAATCAGCCCCAGCATTTT
cdr3_aa: CASSFDGASNQPQHF
clone_size: -
j_call: TRBJ1-5
v_call: TRBV5-1
d_call: -

cdr3_nt: TGCAGACAGGGGGTGACGGGAAAACTGTTTTTT
cdr3_aa: CRQGVTGKLFF
clone_size: -
j_call: TRBJ1-4
v_call: TRBV20-1
d_call: TRBD1

cdr3_nt: TGTGCCAGCAGTCTTGAAATGGGCACTGAAGCTTTCTTT
cdr3_aa: CASSLEMGTEAFF
clone_size: -
j_call: TRBJ1-1
v_call: TRBV6-2/TRBV6-3
d_call: -

cdr3_nt: TGCGCCAGCAGCGATCTAGGGGAAGGTGGTACTGAAGCTTTCTTT
cdr3_aa: CASSDLGEGGTEAFF
clone_size: -
j_call: TRBJ1-1
v_call: TRBV5-1
d_call: -

cdr3_nt: TGCAGTGCTGCCGGTAGCTACAATGAGCAGTTCTTC
cdr3_aa: CSAAGSYNEQFF
clone_size: -
j_call: TRBJ2-1
v_call: TRBV20-1
d_call: -

cdr3_nt: TGTGCCAGCAGCTTAGACAGGGGGCTAATCAATCAGCCCCAGCATTTT
cdr3_aa: CASSLDRGLINQPQHF
clone_size: -
j_call: TRBJ1-5
v_call: TRBV7-8
d_call: TRBD1

cdr3_nt: TGTGCCAGCAGCTTACGAGTGACAGGGGGTTATTCACCCCTCCACTTT
cdr3_aa: CASSLRVTGGYSPLHF
clone_size: few
j_call: TRBJ1-6
v_call: TRBV7-9
d_call: TRBD1

cdr3_nt: TGTGCCAGCAGTTACCTGCCAGGGGGTTATGGCTACACCTTC
cdr3_aa: CASSYLPGGYGYTF
clone_size: few
j_call: TRBJ1-2
v_call: TRBV12-3/TRBV12-4
d_call: TRBD1

cdr3_nt: TGTGCCAGCAGCCGCCCGGGACTAGCGGGGGGGCCGGACATTCAGTACTTC
cdr3_aa: CASSRPGLAGGPDIQYF
clone_size: few
j_call: TRBJ2-4
v_call: TRBV11-2
d_call: TRBD2

cdr3_nt: TGCAGCGTTAAGTGGGAGGACCTTCTAAAGACCCAGTACTTC
cdr3_aa: CSVKWEDLLKTQYF
clone_size: -
j_call: TRBJ2-5
v_call: TRBV29-1
d_call: -

cdr3_nt: TGCAGCGTTAGTTCGATCGGCTACACCTTC
cdr3_aa: CSVSSIGYTF
clone_size: few
j_call: TRBJ1-2
v_call: TRBV29-1
d_call: -

cdr3_nt: TGTGCCAGCAAACCAACGGGACAGCTGAACACTGAAGCTTTCTTT
cdr3_aa: CASKPTGQLNTEAFF
clone_size: -
j_call: TRBJ1-1
v_call: TRBV28
d_call: TRBD1

cdr3_nt: TGTGCCAGCAGCGAGTACCAAGAGACCCAGTACTTC
cdr3_aa: CASSEYQETQYF
clone_size: many
j_call: TRBJ2-5
v_call: TRBV11-2
d_call: -

cdr3_nt: TGCGCCAGCACGGAGGGCCAGGGGTGGACTGAAGCTTTCTTT
cdr3_aa: CASTEGQGWTEAFF
clone_size: many
j_call: TRBJ1-1
v_call: TRBV4-1
d_call: -

cdr3_nt: TGCAGTGCTAGTTTAACGCTAGCGGGCTACGAGCAGTACTTC
cdr3_aa: CSASLTLAGYEQYF
clone_size: -
j_call: TRBJ2-7
v_call: TRBV20-1
d_call: TRBD2

cdr3_nt: TGTGCCACAGCCCTAGCGGCCAGATACAATGAGCAGTTCTTC
cdr3_aa: CATALAARYNEQFF
clone_size: -
j_call: TRBJ2-1
v_call: TRBV10-3
d_call: TRBD2

cdr3_nt: TGTGCCAGCAGAGACACAGCTAATGAAAAACTGTTTTTT
cdr3_aa: CASRDTANEKLFF
clone_size: few
j_call: TRBJ1-4
v_call: TRBV2
d_call: -

cdr3_nt: TGCGCCAGCAGCCAAGTGTCTAGCCCCTACGAGCAGTACTTC
cdr3_aa: CASSQVSSPYEQYF
clone_size: -
j_call: TRBJ2-7
v_call: TRBV4-3
d_call: -

cdr3_nt: TGTGCCAGCAAGCGGGTCGACGGGGAGCTGTTTTTT
cdr3_aa: CASKRVDGELFF
clone_size: few
j_call: TRBJ2-2
v_call: TRBV7-2
d_call: -

cdr3_nt: TGTGCCAGCAGCCCGAGACAGCTACTAAACACCGGGGAGCTGTTTTTT
cdr3_aa: CASSPRQLLNTGELFF
clone_size: few
j_call: TRBJ2-2
v_call: TRBV7-9
d_call: -

cdr3_nt: TGTGCCAGCAGCTTAGCATGGGACTCCGATACGCAGTATTTT
cdr3_aa: CASSLAWDSDTQYF
clone_size: -
j_call: TRBJ2-3
v_call: TRBV7-2
d_call: -

cdr3_nt: TGCGCCAGCAGCTTGGCCGGTAGCGGGAGGGTTAATGAGCAGTTCTTC
cdr3_aa: CASSLAGSGRVNEQFF
clone_size: -
j_call: TRBJ2-1
v_call: TRBV5-1
d_call: TRBD2

cdr3_nt: TGCGGTGCTAGACCCGGGACTAGTATATTCTACGAGCAGTACTTC
cdr3_aa: CGARPGTSIFYEQYF
clone_size: -
j_call: TRBJ2-7
v_call: TRBV20-1
d_call: TRBD2